These 19 T cell receptor beta chains were sequenced from one sample in a study of CD8+ T cells in alopecia areata. TCR sequencing used cDNA made by reverse transcription of extracted RNA. Here immunoSEQ multiplex PCR was the method, and the copy in TCRdb shows in-frame clones only, minus some. The profile shows roughly 200,000 clones, roughly 61% of them singletons. Treatment denoted: oral pan-JAK inhibitor, 5-10 mg twice daily. The sample was CD8+ T cells sorted from blood, taken at week 24, from a patient treated with tofacitinib. The receptors were sampled from a human donor with alopecia areata.

The chain uses TRBV10-2 and TRBJ2-3; 9 nucleotides agree with TRBD1. V lost 6 bases and J lost 6; bases outside the gene matches: 7. The germline CDR1 and CDR2 sequences are WSHSY and SAAADI. This CDR3 comprises 14 residues. This CDR3 reads CASSRDRAGDTQYF. CDR3 in DNA: TGCGCCAGCAGCCGGGACAGGGCGGGGGATACGCAGTATTTT.

There are a few counts of this clone. This rearrangement joins TRBV29-1 to TRBJ2-1; maybe TRBD2 (6 bases). CDR3 length: 14 amino acids. The V gene's germline CDR1 is SQVTM and CDR2 ANQGSEA. Trimming removed 6 bases from V and 6 bases from J, with 18 bases in between. The CDR3 nucleotides read TGCAGCGTGGGGAGTTTTGGGGGGACCAATGAGCAGTTCTTC. Translated, it gives CSVGSFGGTNEQFF.

V is TRBV4-2 and J is TRBJ2-7; TRBD2 aligns across 7 bases. V dropped 2 bases and J dropped 2; count of bases not matched to a gene: 6. CDR3 length: 15 amino acids. CDR1 and CDR2 (germline): LGHNA, YNFKEQ. CDR3 amino acids: CASSQRTGGTYEQYF. Written as DNA, the CDR3 is TGTGCCAGCAGCCAACGTACGGGGGGAACCTACGAGCAGTACTTC.

The V and J genes are TRBV2 and TRBJ2-2; D unclear. CDR3 length equals 14 residues. Per germline, CDR1 SNHLY and CDR2 FYNNEI. Trimming pared 5 bases from V and 0 bases from J, leaving 7 bases between. The DNA of the CDR3 is TGTGCCAGCAGTCCCCGTCCGAACACCGGGGAGCTGTTTTTT. It codes for CASSPRPNTGELFF. The whole variable domain, remainder taken from reference TRBV2 and TRBJ2-2, is EPEVTQTPSHQVTQMGQEVILRCVPISNHLYFYWYRQILGQKVEFLVSFYNNEISEKSEIFDDQFSVERPDGSNFTLKIRSTKLEDSAMYFCASSPRPNTGELFFGEGSRLTVL.

This clone appeared a few times. CDR3 region: CASSRGGSSYNEQFF. CDR3 bases: TGCGCCAGCAGCCGCGGGGGAAGCTCCTACAATGAGCAGTTCTTC. The V gene is TRBV10-2, the J gene TRBJ2-1; 7 bases agree with TRBD2. CDR1 and CDR2 (germline): WSHSY, SAAADI. The J segment lost 0 bases and the V segment lost 6 bases, leaving 5 bases of the junction unmatched. The CDR3 runs 15 residues.

The chain combines TRBV7-2 with TRBJ2-1, with TRBD2 identical over 7 bases. The V and J ends lost 5 bases and 0 bases, in that order; junction bases with no gene match: 10. This CDR3 comprises 17 residues. CDR1 SGHTA and CDR2 FQGNSA come from the germline V gene. This CDR3 reads CASSVNGGTTSYNEQFF. Written as DNA, the CDR3 is TGTGCCAGCAGCGTAAACGGCGGGACTACCTCCTACAATGAGCAGTTCTTC.

The J gene is TRBJ1-1, the V gene TRBV27; D is undetermined. Germline V gene sequence: CDR1 MNHEY, CDR2 SMNVEV (reference sequence). CDR3 length: 11 amino acids. V gave up 6 bases and J gave up 4 bases, with 6 bases separating them. Here the CDR3 DNA reads TGTGCCAGCAGCGGCGGCACTGAAGCTTTCTTT. This sequence encodes CASSGGTEAFF.

This clone was detected once. The chain joins TRBV19 to TRBJ1-2; perhaps TRBD1 as D (6 bases). The germline V and J ends were trimmed by 4 bases and 3 bases, with 12 bases remaining between them. The CDR3 consists of 14 residues. Per the germline V gene, CDR1 is LNHDA and CDR2 is SQIVND (reference sequence). CDR3 sequence: CASSTNRAYYGYTF. The CDR3 DNA reads TGTGCCAGTAGTACGAACAGGGCCTACTATGGCTACACCTTC.

The sample holds one count of this clone. The chain links TRBV6-5 to TRBJ1-5, with D uncertain. Between the trimmed V and J ends, which lost 6 bases and 9 bases, there was a span of 12 bases. Germline CDR1 MNHEY, CDR2 SVGAGI. The CDR3 runs to 12 residues. The CDR3 DNA sequence: TGTGCCAGCAGGTCACCAGGTCTGCCCCAGCATTTT. Translation: CASRSPGLPQHF.

This chain connects TRBV29-1 to TRBJ1-2, with a tentative D call TRBD1 (6 bases). Germline V gives CDR1 SQVTM, CDR2 ANQGSEA. This CDR3 spans 12 amino acids. The V end lost 3 bases, the J end lost 6 bases, and 11 bases lay between the germline ends. The CDR3 DNA sequence: TGCAGCGTTGACTACAGGGTTGATGGCTACACCTTC. The encoded protein is CSVDYRVDGYTF.

The J gene is TRBJ1-5, the V gene TRBV30; 7 bases line up with TRBD1. V shed 2 bases and J 6 bases; nucleotides not matched to a gene: 7. The germline V gene encodes CDR1 GTSNPN and CDR2 SVGIG (reference sequence). This CDR3 region has 14 residues. CDR3 in amino acids: CAWSIGQVGQPQHF. As DNA, the CDR3 is TGTGCCTGGAGTATCGGACAGGTCGGTCAGCCCCAGCATTTT. Variable domain in full (rest from reference TRBV30 and TRBJ1-5): SQTIHQWPATLVQPVGSPLSLECTVEGTSNPNLYWYRQAAGRGLQLLFYSVGIGQISSEVPQNLSASRPQDRQFILSSKKLLLSDSGFYLCAWSIGQVGQPQHFGDGTRLSIL.

V usage is TRBV25-1 and J usage is TRBJ2-6; D is unclear. Trimming pared 2 bases from V and 4 bases from J, leaving 15 bases between. Germline V gene lookup returns CDR1 MGHDK and CDR2 SYGVNS. The CDR3 loop spans 17 amino acids. The CDR3 spells CASSERSSDVGANVLTF. The CDR3 DNA reads TGTGCCAGCAGTGAACGGTCTTCTGACGTAGGGGCCAACGTCCTGACTTTC.

The rearrangement links TRBV4-1 to TRBJ2-2; TRBD1 agrees at 9 bases. The length of the CDR3 is 15 residues. V lost 10 bases and J lost 7; bases outside the gene matches: 13. In germline, CDR1 is MGHRA, CDR2 YSYEKL. The CDR3 DNA reads as TGCGCCACGCGATCCGGGACAGGGTCTATCGGGGAGCTGTTTTTT. Translation: CATRSGTGSIGELFF.

V usage is TRBV7-6 and J usage is TRBJ1-3; TRBD1 matches at 9 bases. V trimming: 4 bases; J trimming: 2 bases; junction bases outside the gene matches: 18. This CDR3 is built from 20 residues. The germline gives CDR1 SGHVS, CDR2 FNYEAQ. The CDR3 DNA reads as TGTGCCAGCAGCTCCCACGCCGGGACAGGGTTAATAGGCGCTGGAAACACCATATATTTT. It codes for CASSSHAGTGLIGAGNTIYF.

This clone is labeled medium-sized. V is TRBV10-3 and J is TRBJ2-2; 8 nucleotides match TRBD1. The CDR3 is made up of 16 amino acids. The V and J ends lost 6 bases and 7 bases, in that order; junction bases with no gene match: 13. From germline, CDR1 is ENHRY and CDR2 SYGVKD. CDR3 sequence reads: CAIRRDRGPSHGELFF. CDR3 in DNA: TGTGCCATCAGGAGAGACAGGGGCCCAAGCCACGGGGAGCTGTTTTTT.

This chain connects TRBV30 to TRBJ1-6; D ambiguous. The V end was cut by 3 bases, the J end by 0 bases, with 12 bases between. Germline assignment: CDR1 GTSNPN and CDR2 SVGIG (reference sequence). This CDR3 is built from 16 residues. CDR3 protein: CAWSLLEASYNSPLHF. In nucleotides, the CDR3 is TGTGCCTGGAGCCTCCTGGAGGCCTCCTATAATTCACCCCTCCACTTT.

This clone came up once. The chain carries TRBV5-1 and TRBJ2-5, with 11 bases lining up with TRBD2. V lost 4 bases to trimming and J lost 0 bases; unmatched junction nucleotides: 8. The germline V gene encodes CDR1 SGHRS and CDR2 YFSETQ. The CDR3 runs 17 residues. The DNA for the CDR3 is TGCGCCAGCAGCCTTGGATCGGGACTAGCGGACCAAGAGACCCAGTACTTC. Protein sequence: CASSLGSGLADQETQYF.

This clone was detected only a few times. This chain uses TRBV9 with TRBJ2-3, with D perhaps assigned TRBD1 or TRBD2 (5 bases each). Germline V gives CDR1 SGDLS, CDR2 YYNGEE. V was shortened by 0 bases and J by 0 bases, with 8 bases between the two germline ends. CDR3 length: 15 residues. Here the CDR3 reads CASSVGGGSTDTQYF. CDR3 bases: TGTGCCAGCAGCGTAGGTGGGGGTAGCACAGATACGCAGTATTTT.

In DNA form, the CDR3 reads TGTGCCAGCAGCTTCGGTGGCAGGTACGAGCAGTACTTC. It specifies CASSFGGRYEQYF. The rearrangement links TRBV13 to TRBJ2-7; unclear D gene. CDR1 PRHDT and CDR2 FYEKMQ come from the germline V gene (reference sequence). This CDR3 has 13 residues. The V gene lost 3 bases and the J gene lost 4 bases, with 10 bases spanning the gap. The full variable domain, completed using reference TRBV13 and TRBJ2-7, is AAGVIQSPRHLIKEKRETATLKCYPIPRHDTVYWYQQGPGQDPQFLISFYEKMQSDKGSIPDRFSAQQFSDYHSELNMSSLELGDSALYFCASSFGGRYEQYFGPGTRLTVT.